This is a list of T cell receptor beta chains from one sample in a study of spatial heterogeneity in lung cancer. TCRdb re-called the 5' RACE reads with MiXCR, one entry per CDR3 protein. This sample carries around 120,000 distinct CDR3 sequences, more than 10% of them seen once, and the ten largest clones take 16%. The sample was PBMCs, taken at follow-up. These TCRs come from a male donor with early-stage non-small cell lung cancer. Both conserved end residues are part of each CDR3. Fields, in order: clone size, D gene, V gene, J gene, CDR3 protein, CDR3 DNA. A D gene is named only where the DNA matches it firmly. Size values are once, few and many counts, or a class for expanded clones, and some rows have none.

once	TRBD1	TRBV7-8	TRBJ1-5	CASSAGTGGAGQPQHF	TGTGCCAGCAGCGCGGGGACAGGGGGCGCCGGGCAGCCCCAGCATTTT
few	NA	TRBV7-2	TRBJ2-1	CASNAYNEQFF	TGTGCCTCAAACGCCTACAATGAGCAGTTCTTC
NA	TRBD1	TRBV24-1	TRBJ2-3	CATSAQGTVGSDTQYF	TGTGCCACCAGTGCTCAAGGGACAGTTGGCTCAGATACGCAGTATTTT
NA	NA	TRBV20-1	TRBJ2-5	CSASGDTQETQYF	TGCAGTGCTAGCGGGGACACTCAAGAGACCCAGTACTTC
many	NA	TRBV6-2/TRBV6-3	TRBJ2-3	CASNPAGPTDTQYF	TGTGCCAGCAACCCCGCAGGTCCCACAGATACGCAGTATTTT
NA	NA	TRBV18	TRBJ2-5	CASSPSQQSRKETQYF	TGTGCCAGCTCTCCGTCACAGCAATCCCGAAAAGAGACCCAGTACTTC
many	TRBD1	TRBV27	TRBJ2-1	CASMTTGGHGQFF	TGTGCCAGCATGACGACAGGGGGCCACGGGCAGTTCTTC
NA	TRBD2	TRBV6-2/TRBV6-3	TRBJ2-1	CASSTAGGTAGFF	TGTGCCAGCAGTACAGCCGGGGGGACCGCGGGGTTCTTC
few	NA	TRBV20-1	TRBJ1-2	CSASVRGFYGYTF	TGCAGTGCTAGTGTACGAGGCTTCTATGGCTACACCTTC
few	TRBD1	TRBV20-1	TRBJ2-7	CSALLDRGTYEQYF	TGCAGTGCTCTATTAGACAGGGGGACCTACGAGCAGTACTTC
many	NA	TRBV11-2	TRBJ2-2	CASSSPLRQGNTGELFF	TGTGCCAGCAGCTCCCCGCTCCGGCAGGGGAACACCGGGGAGCTGTTTTTT
NA	TRBD1	TRBV7-8	TRBJ1-1	CASSLPWTGSTEAFF	TGTGCCAGCAGCTTACCCTGGACAGGGTCAACTGAAGCTTTCTTT
NA	NA	TRBV24-1	TRBJ2-7	CATSDSTDSPYEQYF	TGTGCCACCAGTGACTCGACAGATTCTCCCTACGAGCAGTACTTC
NA	NA	TRBV7-9	TRBJ2-5	CASSLESIRHSETQYF	TGTGCCAGCAGCTTAGAGTCTATAAGGCACTCAGAGACCCAGTACTTC
NA	TRBD2	TRBV6-1	TRBJ2-3	CASSWTSGPRTDTQYF	TGTGCCAGCAGTTGGACTAGCGGGCCCCGCACAGATACGCAGTATTTT
many	TRBD2	TRBV20-1	TRBJ2-3	CSTNGGGSVDTQYF	TGCAGTACCAACGGGGGAGGGTCGGTGGATACGCAGTATTTT
NA	TRBD2	TRBV7-2	TRBJ2-7	CASSLDGTRYREQYF	TGTGCCAGCAGCTTAGATGGGACTAGATACCGCGAGCAGTACTTC
many	NA	TRBV12-3/TRBV12-4	TRBJ1-2	CASSLDGRGSYGYTF	TGTGCCAGCAGTTTGGATGGTCGGGGCTCTTATGGCTACACCTTC
many	NA	TRBV29-1	TRBJ2-2	CSVGGGAGFQNTGELFF	TGCAGCGTTGGCGGAGGCGCAGGTTTCCAGAACACCGGGGAGCTGTTTTTT
NA	NA	TRBV7-2	TRBJ1-1	CASSISRTSGEAFF	TGTGCCAGCAGCATCTCGAGGACTTCAGGCGAAGCTTTCTTT
NA	NA	TRBV12-3/TRBV12-4	TRBJ2-7	CASSRGGRKQYF	TGTGCCAGCAGCAGGGGCGGTCGAAAGCAGTACTTC
few	NA	TRBV28	TRBJ1-2	CASSSRGQEPPYGYTF	TGTGCCAGCAGTTCCCGGGGACAAGAACCACCCTATGGCTACACCTTC
few	TRBD1	TRBV6-1	TRBJ2-7	CASSQRQGLYEQYF	TGTGCCAGCAGTCAACGACAGGGCCTGTACGAGCAGTACTTC
few	TRBD1	TRBV20-1	TRBJ2-5	CSARPSMGQQETQYF	TGCAGTGCTAGACCTTCTATGGGACAGCAAGAGACCCAGTACTTC
NA	TRBD1	TRBV28	TRBJ1-2	CASSFGQGYGYTF	TGTGCCAGCAGTTTCGGACAGGGCTATGGCTACACCTTC
NA	NA	TRBV6-2/TRBV6-3	TRBJ2-1	CASSYGGSGNNEQFF	TGTGCCAGCAGTTACGGGGGGTCGGGCAACAATGAGCAGTTCTTC
few	NA	TRBV9	TRBJ1-2	CASSRGQGPNGYTF	TGTGCCAGCAGCAGAGGTCAGGGGCCGAATGGCTACACCTTC
NA	NA	TRBV20-1	TRBJ1-6	CSAWGSTGSPLHF	TGCAGTGCTTGGGGCTCTACGGGGTCACCCCTCCACTTT
NA	NA	TRBV5-1	TRBJ1-1	CASSLATGHRNTEAFF	TGCGCCAGCAGCTTGGCCACGGGACACAGGAACACTGAAGCTTTCTTT
NA	NA	TRBV28	TRBJ1-1	CASSFSRTYGTEAFF	TGTGCCAGCAGTTTTTCCCGGACCTATGGGACTGAAGCTTTCTTT
NA	NA	TRBV20-1	TRBJ1-5	CSARADAIGNQPQHF	TGCAGTGCTAGAGCCGACGCAATAGGCAATCAGCCCCAGCATTTT
NA	NA	TRBV5-4	TRBJ1-1	CASSLGHANTEAFF	TGTGCCAGCAGCTTGGGGCACGCTAACACTGAAGCTTTCTTT
few	NA	TRBV5-6	TRBJ1-5	CASSSRLGGRNQPQHF	TGTGCCAGCAGCTCCCGACTGGGGGGACGCAATCAGCCCCAGCATTTT